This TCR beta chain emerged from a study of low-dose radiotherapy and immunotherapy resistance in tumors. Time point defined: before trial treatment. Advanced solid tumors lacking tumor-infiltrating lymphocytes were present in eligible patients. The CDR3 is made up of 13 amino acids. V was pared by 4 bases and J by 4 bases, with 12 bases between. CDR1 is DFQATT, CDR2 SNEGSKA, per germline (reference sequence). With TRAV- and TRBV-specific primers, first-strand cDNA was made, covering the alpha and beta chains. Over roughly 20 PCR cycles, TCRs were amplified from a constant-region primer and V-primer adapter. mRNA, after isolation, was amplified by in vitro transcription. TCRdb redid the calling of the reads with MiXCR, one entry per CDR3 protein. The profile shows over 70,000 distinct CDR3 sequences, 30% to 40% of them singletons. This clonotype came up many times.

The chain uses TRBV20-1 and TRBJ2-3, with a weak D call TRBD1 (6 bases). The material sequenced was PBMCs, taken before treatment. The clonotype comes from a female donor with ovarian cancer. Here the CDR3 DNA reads TGCAGTGCTAACCTTCAGGGGCCAGATACGCAGTATTTT. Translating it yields CSANLQGPDTQYF.